This TCR beta chain was recovered during a study of Tregs in tolerant kidney transplant recipients. Study background: Related graft donors supplied nonmyeloablative bone marrow transplants, and mixed chimerism was transient.

On this clone itself: Its antigen is as yet unknown.

Study conclusions and caveats: Activated donor B cell expansion appeared to reveal the most relevant donor-specific TCRbeta repertoire. Few patients were studied, so findings need validation in larger groups.

The V gene's germline CDR1 is SGHRS and CDR2 YFSETQ. The CDR3 loop spans 16 amino acids. V trimming: 4 bases; J trimming: 9 bases; junction bases outside the gene matches: 9. Unstimulated regulatory T cells (CD4+CD25+CD127-), CD4+CD25- non-regulatory cells, CD4 and CD8 cells were FACS-sorted from thawed PBMCs. TCRdb's copy holds only in-frame clones and misses some; the assay was immunoSEQ multiplex PCR. The sample records about 110,000 clones, 90% being singletons. The input for sequencing was CD4+ T cells from blood, taken before the transplant. The gene calls are TRBV5-1 and TRBJ2-2, with 13 bases that match TRBD2. This TCR derives from a human donor who received a combined kidney and bone marrow transplant. The CDR3 DNA reads as TGCGCCAGCAGCCCGGGGAGGACTAGCGGGGGACGGGAGCTGTTTTTT. The encoded protein is CASSPGRTSGGRELFF. Filled out from reference TRBV5-1 and TRBJ2-2, the complete variable domain reads KAGVTQTPRYLIKTRGQQVTLSCSPISGHRSVSWYQQTPGQGLQFLFEYFSETQRNKGNFPGRFSGRQFSNSRSEMNVSTLELGDSALYLCASSPGRTSGGRELFFGEGSRLTVL.